This TCR beta chain stems from a study of cytomegalovirus exposure and HLA in healthy donors. CDR1 is SGHRS and CDR2 is YFSETQ in the germline V gene. The CDR3 sequence is 16 residues long. J gave up 7 bases and V 0 bases, and 6 bases lay outside the gene matches. The PCR had 60 Vbeta and 13 Jbeta primers. Libraries were prepared by immunoSEQ multiplex PCR; TCRdb keeps only in-frame clonotypes and omits some of them. Of under 35,000 clones listed, around 40% are singletons. This clone has a handful of counts. The chain has TRBV5-1 and TRBJ2-1, with 11 bases aligning to TRBD1. This clonotype originated in a woman in her fifties or sixties in good health and CMV-seronegative. Sequenced input: PBMCs. The CDR3 sequence is CASSLEGQGARNEQFF. CDR3 in DNA: TGCGCCAGCAGCTTGGAAGGACAGGGGGCGAGAAATGAGCAGTTCTTC.